This TCR beta chain is from a study of blood T cell repertoires in COVID-19. Study at large: The analysed material was cDNA or gDNA that came from T cells, B-cell-depleted T cells, or PBMCs.

Assay used: immunoSEQ multiplex PCR; TCRdb lists only in-frame clones, some missing. The sample lists 80,000 to 100,000 clones, roughly 80% occurring once. The CDR3 runs to 15 residues. The junction had 7 bases not matched to a gene; V was cut back by 3 bases and J by 5 bases. CDR1 SGDLS and CDR2 YYNGEE come from the germline V gene. The rearrangement links TRBV9 to TRBJ1-2, with TRBD1 identical over 10 bases. The receptor was isolated from a man between 65 and 80 years old with active or convalescent COVID-19. Material: peripheral blood. Here the CDR3 DNA reads TGTGCCAGCAGCGCGATGGGGACAGGGGTTTATGGCTACACCTTC. This sequence encodes CASSAMGTGVYGYTF. Based on the CDR3 plus reference TRBV9 and TRBJ1-2, the full variable domain is DSGVTQTPKHLITATGQRVTLRCSPRSGDLSVYWYQQSLDQGLQFLIQYYNGEERAKGNILERFSAQQFPDLHSELNLSSLELGDSALYFCASSAMGTGVYGYTFGSGTRLTVV.